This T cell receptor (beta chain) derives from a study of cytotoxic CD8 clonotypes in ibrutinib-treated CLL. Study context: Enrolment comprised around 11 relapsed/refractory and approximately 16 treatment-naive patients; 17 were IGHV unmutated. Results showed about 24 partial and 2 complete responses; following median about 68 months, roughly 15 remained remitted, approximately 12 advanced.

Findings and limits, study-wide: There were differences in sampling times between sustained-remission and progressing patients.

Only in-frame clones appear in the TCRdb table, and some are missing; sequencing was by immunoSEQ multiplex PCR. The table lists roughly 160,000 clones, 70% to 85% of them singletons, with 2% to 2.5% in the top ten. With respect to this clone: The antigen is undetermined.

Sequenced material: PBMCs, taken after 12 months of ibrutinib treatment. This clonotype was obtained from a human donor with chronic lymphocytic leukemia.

The CDR3 sequence: CASRLSGSADEQFF. The DNA for the CDR3 is TGCGCCAGCAGACTCAGCGGGAGCGCAGATGAGCAGTTCTTC. The chain couples TRBV5-1 to TRBJ2-1, with 8 bases matching TRBD2. Per the germline V gene, CDR1 is SGHRS and CDR2 is YFSETQ. The junction had 9 bases not matched to a gene; V was cut back by 5 bases and J by 8 bases. This CDR3 comprises 14 residues. Using reference TRBV5-1 and TRBJ2-1 for the parts outside the CDR3, the full variable domain is KAGVTQTPRYLIKTRGQQVTLSCSPISGHRSVSWYQQTPGQGLQFLFEYFSETQRNKGNFPGRFSGRQFSNSRSEMNVSTLELGDSALYLCASRLSGSADEQFFGPGTRLTVL.